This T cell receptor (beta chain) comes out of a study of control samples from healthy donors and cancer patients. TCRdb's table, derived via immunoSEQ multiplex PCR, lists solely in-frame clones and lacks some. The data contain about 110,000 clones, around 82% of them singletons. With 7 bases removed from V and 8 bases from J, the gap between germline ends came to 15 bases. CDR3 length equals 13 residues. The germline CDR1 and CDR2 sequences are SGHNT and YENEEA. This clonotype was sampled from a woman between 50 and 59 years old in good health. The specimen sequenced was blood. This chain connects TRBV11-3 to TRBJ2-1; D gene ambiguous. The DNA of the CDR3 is TGTGCCAGCACCCACGTTGGTGACTATGAGCAGTTCTTC. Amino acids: CASTHVGDYEQFF.